This TCR beta chain stems from a study of cytomegalovirus exposure and HLA in healthy donors. In the study overall: An early data release held 70 million to 90 million unique TCRs from HLA-typed donors. Study outcomes and limitations: Some V segments, TRBV6-2 and TRBV6-3 among them, were indistinguishable and were therefore excluded. Despite most TCR sequences being rare, some public TCRs occurred in many donors.

Trimming cost V 5 bases and J 2 bases, with 16 bases left between them. This CDR3 region has 15 residues. Germline CDR1 is SGHAT and CDR2 is FQNNGV. PCR used 60 Vbeta primers and 13 Jbeta primers. TCRdb's copy holds only in-frame clones and misses some; the assay was immunoSEQ multiplex PCR. The sample contains 75,000 to 90,000 clones, 70% to 75% of which appear only once. Comment on this clone: Its specificity is not known.

Input material: PBMCs. The clonotype originates from a man between 60 and 70 years old in good health and CMV-seronegative. The rearrangement uses TRBV11-2 and TRBJ2-7; D is possibly TRBD1 (6 bases). CDR3 protein: CASSKSGDLTYEQYF. CDR3 nucleotides: TGTGCCAGCAGCAAATCAGGGGACCTTACCTACGAGCAGTACTTC.